The 22 T cell receptor beta chains in this list originate from one sample, sequenced in a study of blood T cell repertoires in COVID-19. The method was immunoSEQ multiplex PCR; TCRdb's version includes in-frame clones alone and lacks a portion of them. The repertoire consists of 80,000 to 100,000 clones, with 82% occurring once and the leading ten covering 11%. The sequenced sample consisted of peripheral blood. The receptors were gathered from an older man with active or convalescent COVID-19.

Ten or more counts support this clone. The rearrangement links TRBV6-6 to TRBJ2-7, with 9 bases fitting TRBD1. The CDR3 totals 13 residues. The germline gives CDR1 MNHNY, CDR2 SVGAGI (reference sequence). Germline trimming cut 7 bases from V and 3 bases from J; bases unmatched to any gene: 4. The CDR3, as DNA: TGTGCCAGCATCGGGACAGGGATCTACGAGCAGTACTTC. As protein: CASIGTGIYEQYF.

This clone was recorded a few times. The rearrangement uses TRBV4-2 and TRBJ2-3, with D perhaps matching TRBD2 (5 bases). This CDR3 comprises 15 residues. V lost 1 base and J 6 bases, leaving 14 bases between the germline ends. Looked up from germline, CDR1 is LGHNA and CDR2 is YNFKEQ. CDR3 sequence reads: CASSQGGPSWDTQYF. In DNA, the CDR3 is TGTGCCAGCAGCCAAGGGGGTCCTAGCTGGGATACGCAGTATTTT.

The chain links TRBV10-1 to TRBJ2-1; TRBD2 matches at 8 bases. V shed 3 bases and J 10 bases; nucleotides not matched to a gene: 11. The CDR3 totals 15 residues. Germline CDR1 WNHNN, CDR2 SYGVQD (reference sequence). CDR3 nucleotide sequence: TGCGCCAGCAGTGACACTAGCGGAACCTTAAGGGAGCAGTTCTTC. Its protein product is CASSDTSGTLREQFF.

The V gene is TRBV3-1 (or the pseudogene TRBV3-2), the J gene TRBJ2-1; the match to TRBD2 covers 8 bases. V lost 1 base to trimming and J lost 0 bases; unmatched junction nucleotides: 5. The CDR3 has 17 amino acids. The germline V gene encodes CDR1 LGHDT and CDR2 YNNKEL (reference sequence). The CDR3 region is CASSQGRAGASYNEQFF. The CDR3 DNA reads TGTGCCAGCAGCCAAGGAAGAGCGGGGGCCTCCTACAATGAGCAGTTCTTC.

V gene TRBV6-6 combines with J gene TRBJ1-2; TRBD1 might be the D (6 bases). The CDR3 runs 11 residues. CDR1 is MNHNY and CDR2 is SVGAGI in the germline V gene (reference sequence). V gave up 7 bases and J gave up 7 bases, with 10 bases separating them. The CDR3 loop is CASTQQGGYTF. In DNA, the CDR3 is TGTGCCAGCACCCAACAGGGTGGCTACACCTTC.

The chain is built from TRBV5-4 and TRBJ2-1, with TRBD1 identical over 11 bases. The CDR3 consists of 16 residues. V lost 3 bases to trimming and J lost 6 bases; unmatched junction nucleotides: 8. Germline V gene data show CDR1 as SGHNT and CDR2 as YYREEE (reference sequence). CDR3 DNA sequence: TGTGCCAGCAGCTCCCGTACCGGGACAGGGGGCAATGAGCAGTTCTTC. It yields the protein CASSSRTGTGGNEQFF. Full variable domain (outside the CDR3, taken from reference TRBV5-4 and TRBJ2-1): ETGVTQSPTHLIKTRGQQVTLRCSSQSGHNTVSWYQQALGQGPQFIFQYYREEENGRGNFPPRFSGLQFPNYSSELNVNALELDDSALYLCASSSRTGTGGNEQFFGPGTRLTVL.

This chain uses TRBV6-6 with TRBJ2-1; TRBD2 matches at 7 bases. Germline values: CDR1 MNHNY, CDR2 SVGAGI (reference sequence). The ends lost 6 bases at V and 4 bases at J; junction bases unmatched: 9. The CDR3 is made up of 15 amino acids. Written as DNA, the CDR3 is TGTGCCAGCAGCCCGTCTGGGGGGGAATACAATGAGCAGTTCTTC. Translating it yields CASSPSGGEYNEQFF.

This chain connects TRBV18 to TRBJ2-1, with 9 nucleotides matching TRBD2. J lost 4 bases, V lost 0 bases, and 7 bases had no gene match. The germline CDR1 and CDR2 sequences are KGHSH and LQKENI. This CDR3 has 17 residues. CDR3 coding DNA: TGTGCCAGCTCACCACCGGGAGCGGGGGGCGGTTACAATGAGCAGTTCTTC. Translated: CASSPPGAGGGYNEQFF.

This sequence joins TRBV23-1 and TRBJ1-5; TRBD1 matches at 12 bases. TRBV23-1 is an ORF, and what it does is uncertain. The ends lost 0 bases at V and 7 bases at J; junction bases unmatched: 16. This CDR3 contains 20 residues. CDR3 sequence reads: CASSQSWGKGTGGLYQPQHF. The CDR3 coding sequence is TGCGCCAGCAGTCAATCGTGGGGGAAAGGGACAGGGGGCTTATACCAGCCCCAGCATTTT.

As regards this clone: At the DNA level, this CDR3 is encoded by other sequences in the same sample as well. The chain recombines TRBV3-1 (or the pseudogene TRBV3-2) with TRBJ1-2; perhaps TRBD1 as D (5 bases). The length of the CDR3 is 14 residues. Germline CDR1 reads LGHDT; CDR2 reads YNNKEL (reference sequence). V gave up 1 base and J gave up 2 bases, with 8 bases separating them. The CDR3 region has the DNA TGTGCCAGCAGCCAAGGCGGGGGGAACTATGGCTACACCTTC. Protein product: CASSQGGGNYGYTF.

This chain uses TRBV19 with TRBJ1-5; 7 bases agree with TRBD1. CDR3 length equals 14 residues. Unmatched junction bases numbered 12, after V lost 7 bases and J lost 9 bases. Germline-derived CDR1 and CDR2 are LNHDA and SQIVND (reference sequence). Here the CDR3 reads CASKTGAPSTPQHF. DNA for the CDR3: TGTGCCAGTAAAACAGGGGCCCCCTCGACGCCCCAGCATTTT. The full variable domain, rest sourced from reference TRBV19 and TRBJ1-5, is DGGITQSPKYLFRKEGQNVTLSCEQNLNHDAMYWYRQDPGQGLRLIYYSQIVNDFQKGDIAEGYSVSREKKESFPLTVTSAQKNPTAFYLCASKTGAPSTPQHFGDGTRLSIL.

The chain links TRBV20-1 to TRBJ1-5; no definite D call. CDR1 is DFQATT, CDR2 SNEGSKA, per germline (reference sequence). The CDR3 length is 14 residues. V lost 3 bases and J 6 bases, leaving 15 bases between the germline ends. CDR3 protein: CSASPPSGSQPQHF. The CDR3 DNA is TGCAGTGCTAGTCCCCCCAGCGGGTCTCAGCCCCAGCATTTT.

The chain links TRBV11-2 to TRBJ1-3; 7 nucleotides align to TRBD1. Germline V gene lookup returns CDR1 SGHAT and CDR2 FQNNGV. The length of the CDR3 is 14 residues. J lost 4 bases, V lost 7 bases, and 7 bases had no gene match. The CDR3 reads CASIEGAGGNTIYF. The CDR3 DNA reads TGTGCCAGCATTGAGGGGGCTGGGGGAAACACCATATATTTT. The full variable domain, rest sourced from reference TRBV11-2 and TRBJ1-3, is EAGVAQSPRYKIIEKRQSVAFWCNPISGHATLYWYQQILGQGPKLLIQFQNNGVVDDSQLPKDRFSAERLKGVDSTLKIQPAKLEDSAVYLCASIEGAGGNTIYFGEGSWLTVV.

The chain uses TRBV4-1 and TRBJ2-7; 8 bases map to TRBD1. Germline V lookup: CDR1 MGHRA, CDR2 YSYEKL. The CDR3 sequence is 15 residues long. Trimming cost V 1 base and J 7 bases; bases outside gene matches: 9. CDR3 sequence reads: CASSQAPQGAREQYF. CDR3 DNA sequence: TGCGCCAGCAGCCAAGCCCCGCAGGGGGCCAGGGAGCAGTACTTC.

There are a few counts of this clone. The CDR3 here is CAWSVLRGTGELFF. As DNA, the CDR3 is TGTGCCTGGAGTGTACTCCGGGGCACCGGGGAGCTGTTTTTT. The chain combines TRBV30 with TRBJ2-2; weak D call: TRBD2 (5 bases). V was clipped by 0 bases and J by 4 bases, with 9 bases between them. The CDR3 contains 14 residues. CDR1 and CDR2 (germline): GTSNPN, SVGIG (reference sequence).

This clone was picked up a small number of times. The chain carries TRBV2 and TRBJ2-3, with a possible D match to TRBD2 (5 bases). This CDR3 is built from 14 residues. V was trimmed by 4 bases and J by 2 bases, leaving 10 bases between them. CDR1 and CDR2 (germline): SNHLY, FYNNEI. Here the CDR3 reads CASSGFRDTDTQYF. CDR3 DNA: TGTGCCAGCAGTGGTTTCCGGGACACAGATACGCAGTATTTT.

The chain links TRBV7-9 to TRBJ1-3; D gene uncertain. The germline CDR1 and CDR2 sequences are SEHNR and FQNEAQ (reference sequence). Trimming pared 3 bases from V and 0 bases from J, leaving 12 bases between. There are 16 residues in the CDR3. This CDR3 is CASSLNSLNSGNTIYF. The DNA of the CDR3 is TGTGCCAGCAGCTTGAACAGCCTCAACTCTGGAAACACCATATATTTT.

This chain links TRBV7-9 with TRBJ1-3; 12 bases are shared with TRBD1. With 5 bases clipped from V and 3 bases from J, the junction kept 14 bases outside the gene matches. Germline CDR1 reads SEHNR; CDR2 reads FQNEAQ (reference sequence). CDR3 size: 19 residues. This CDR3 reads CASSQLGTGGAQFGNTIYF. The CDR3 nucleotides read TGTGCCAGCAGCCAATTAGGGACAGGGGGCGCTCAATTTGGAAACACCATATATTTT.

The V and J genes are TRBV18 and TRBJ1-1; D not certain. The V gene's germline CDR1 is KGHSH and CDR2 LQKENI. The V end lost 0 bases, the J end lost 1 base, and 9 bases lay between the germline ends. The CDR3 loop spans 15 amino acids. The CDR3: CASSPPGRGNTEAFF. In DNA form, the CDR3 reads TGTGCCAGCTCACCACCGGGGAGAGGGAACACTGAAGCTTTCTTT.

The rearrangement joins TRBV12-3 or TRBV12-4 to TRBJ1-4; 8 nucleotides agree with TRBD1. With 5 bases clipped from V and 10 bases from J, the junction kept 3 bases outside the gene matches. The length of the CDR3 is 12 residues. The chain's CDR3 is CASSAGGGKLFF. As DNA, the CDR3 is TGTGCCAGCAGTGCAGGGGGCGGAAAACTGTTTTTT.

In this sample, this clone turned up once. The chain joins TRBV30 to TRBJ2-2; D uncertain. Trimming took off 0 bases at V and 6 bases at J, with 8 bases between the two ends. Germline V CDR1 and CDR2: GTSNPN, SVGIG (reference sequence). The CDR3 loop spans 13 amino acids. CDR3 residues: CAWSVRLAGELFF. As DNA, the CDR3 is TGTGCCTGGAGTGTACGGTTGGCCGGGGAGCTGTTTTTT. Full variable domain (remainder filled in from reference TRBV30 and TRBJ2-2): SQTIHQWPATLVQPVGSPLSLECTVEGTSNPNLYWYRQAAGRGLQLLFYSVGIGQISSEVPQNLSASRPQDRQFILSSKKLLLSDSGFYLCAWSVRLAGELFFGEGSRLTVL.

This chain connects TRBV5-6 to TRBJ1-1; no clear D. V lost 0 bases and J 0 bases, leaving 6 bases between the germline ends. The CDR3 covers 14 residues. The germline CDR1 and CDR2 sequences are SGHDT and YYEEEE. The CDR3 coding sequence is TGTGCCAGCAGCTTGGGGGAGATGAACACTGAAGCTTTCTTT. Translating gives CASSLGEMNTEAFF.